The rows below give T cell receptor beta chains drawn from one sample of a study of cytomegalovirus exposure and HLA in healthy donors. Measured with immunoSEQ multiplex PCR; TCRdb has only the in-frame clones, and not every one. The sample contains about 70,000 clones, approximately 70% of which appear only once. Sequenced: PBMCs. These receptors came from a man aged 40-55 years in good health and CMV-seropositive. Both conserved end residues are part of each CDR3. Fields, in order: clone size, J gene, V gene, D gene, CDR3 protein, CDR3 DNA. D genes are given only for firm matches. A row's size may be missing; if present it is once, few, many or a size class.

NA,TRBJ1-4,TRBV30,TRBD1,CAWKGTGAVNEKLFF,TGTGCCTGGAAAGGGACAGGGGCGGTAAATGAAAAACTGTTTTTT
NA,TRBJ2-6,TRBV30,TRBD2,CAWTSGSGANVLTF,TGTGCCTGGACTAGCGGGTCTGGGGCCAACGTCCTGACTTTC
NA,TRBJ2-3,TRBV6-4,TRBD2,CASSDSTSGGADTQYF,TGTGCCAGCAGTGACTCGACTAGCGGGGGGGCAGATACGCAGTATTTT
NA,TRBJ2-4,TRBV5-1,TRBD1,CASSQPPGQPKNIQYF,TGCGCCAGCAGCCAACCCCCGGGACAGCCCAAAAACATTCAGTACTTC
NA,TRBJ1-4,TRBV5-1,NA,CASSITRLENEKLFF,TGCGCCAGCAGCATAACCAGACTAGAGAATGAAAAACTGTTTTTT
few,TRBJ2-7,TRBV18,TRBD1,CASSPAGTGIYEQYF,TGTGCCAGCTCACCAGCAGGGACAGGGATCTACGAGCAGTACTTC
once,TRBJ1-1,TRBV2,NA,CASSGTRTEAFF,TGTGCCAGCAGCGGGACAAGGACTGAAGCTTTCTTT
NA,TRBJ2-1,TRBV7-2,TRBD2,CASSFAGRVDEQFF,TGTGCCAGCAGCTTTGCCGGGAGGGTCGATGAGCAGTTCTTC
NA,TRBJ1-2,TRBV6-6,NA,CASSYSESGYTF,TGTGCCAGCAGTTACTCGGAGAGCGGCTACACCTTC
NA,TRBJ2-1,TRBV7-3,TRBD2,CSSKGTSGRSGNEQFF,TGTTCCAGCAAAGGGACTAGCGGGAGGTCGGGCAATGAGCAGTTCTTC
NA,TRBJ2-1,TRBV15,NA,CATRKGLVNEQFF,TGTGCCACCCGGAAGGGGCTGGTCAATGAGCAGTTCTTC
NA,TRBJ2-7,TRBV12-5,NA,CASGRDGKNYEQYF,TGTGCTAGTGGGCGGGACGGAAAGAACTACGAGCAGTACTTC
NA,TRBJ2-7,TRBV29-1,TRBD1,CSVGGQVNVYEQYF,TGCAGCGTTGGGGGACAGGTGAATGTCTACGAGCAGTACTTC
NA,TRBJ2-7,TRBV7-9,NA,CASSLWEVGYEQYF,TGTGCCAGCAGTCTTTGGGAGGTGGGCTACGAGCAGTACTTC
NA,TRBJ2-3,TRBV7-9,NA,CASSIPGHYTDTQYF,TGTGCCAGCAGTATACCGGGACACTACACAGATACGCAGTATTTT
few,TRBJ1-1,TRBV30,NA,CAWSRTRGAFF,TGTGCCTGGAGTAGGACCAGGGGAGCTTTCTTT
NA,TRBJ1-2,TRBV5-1,NA,CASSLGQEINYGYTF,TGCGCCAGCAGCTTGGGACAAGAAATAAACTATGGCTACACCTTC
NA,TRBJ1-2,TRBV2,TRBD1,CASRGQGPSYTF,TGTGCCAGCAGGGGACAGGGGCCAAGCTACACCTTC
NA,TRBJ2-7,TRBV10-3,TRBD1,CATWDRSYEQYF,TGTGCCACTTGGGACAGATCCTACGAGCAGTACTTC
NA,TRBJ1-2,TRBV4-1,NA,CASSRYAYGSSNYGYTF,TGCGCCAGCAGTCGTTATGCTTACGGGAGTTCTAACTATGGCTACACCTTC
few,TRBJ1-1,TRBV11-2,NA,CASSPNPMNTEAFF,TGTGCCAGCAGCCCTAATCCCATGAACACTGAAGCTTTCTTT
NA,TRBJ2-7,TRBV7-9,TRBD2,CASSSGLDFEQYF,TGTGCCAGCAGCTCGGGACTAGACTTCGAGCAGTACTTC
NA,TRBJ1-1,TRBV7-2,NA,CASSLESSNTEAFF,TGTGCCAGCAGCTTAGAGAGTTCGAACACTGAAGCTTTCTTT
NA,TRBJ2-1,TRBV9,TRBD2,CASSAGSSGVYNEQFF,TGTGCCAGCAGCGCAGGGAGTAGCGGGGTATACAATGAGCAGTTCTTC
NA,TRBJ2-7,TRBV4-1,NA,CASSRGRQANSYEQYF,TGCGCCAGCAGCCGGGGCCGACAGGCAAATTCCTACGAGCAGTACTTC
NA,TRBJ1-3,TRBV19,NA,CASSLRGSGNTIYF,TGTGCCAGTAGTCTCCGGGGGTCTGGAAACACCATATATTTT
once,TRBJ1-5,TRBV30,NA,CAWSVPGDQPQHF,TGTGCCTGGAGTGTTCCGGGGGATCAGCCCCAGCATTTT
NA,TRBJ1-5,TRBV7-2,TRBD1,CASSLGQGRNQPQHF,TGTGCCAGCAGCTTAGGACAGGGTAGGAATCAGCCCCAGCATTTT